This TCR beta chain comes out of a study of low-dose radiotherapy and immunotherapy resistance in tumors. Alpha- and beta-chain coverage of first-strand cDNA came from TRAV- and TRBV-specific primers. Amplification of TCRs used a constant-region primer and V-primer adapter for about 19 PCR cycles. TCRdb independently ran MiXCR on the reads; one entry per CDR3 protein. Of about 58,000 distinct CDR3 sequences in the sample, approximately 22% are singletons; the top ten hold approximately 6.4%. Regarding time point: after trial treatment. The treatment: LDRT plus nivolumab, ipilimumab, low-dose cyclophosphamide and aspirin (RACIN trial). Qualifying patients carried advanced solid tumors devoid of tumor-infiltrating lymphocytes. The TCR was taken from a male donor with prostate cancer. Sample: PBMCs, taken after low-dose radiotherapy plus immunotherapy.

The CDR3 bases are TGTGCCAGCCGTACTAGCGGGAGCCAGAATGAGCAGTTCTTC. Protein product: CASRTSGSQNEQFF. The chain employs TRBV12-3 or TRBV12-4 and TRBJ2-1, with 11 bases fitting TRBD2. Trimming removed 8 bases from V and 7 bases from J; junction bases left unmatched: 7. The CDR3 has 14 amino acids.